This TCR beta chain was sequenced during a study of human T cells and chemical hapten exposure. Study overall: During the approximately 25-week study period, patients had diphenylcyclopropenone applied to the scalp every week. Study-level findings and limits: Expanded TCRs clustered into significantly more large CDR3 similarity groups than controls, the analysis revealed.

One entry per CDR3 protein results from TCRdb running MiXCR on the RACE reads. Of approximately 400,000 distinct CDR3 sequences in the sample, roughly 5% were seen once. V was pared by 3 bases and J by 2 bases, with 15 bases between. The CDR3 consists of 16 residues. Germline V gene sequence: CDR1 SGHAT, CDR2 FQNNGV. This clonotype came up a few times. Its antigen remains unknown. Noted time point: pre-sensitization, week 0. Treatment indicated: therapeutic diphenylcyclopropenone sensitization with weekly scalp DPC. The material was whole blood, obtained in connection with sensitization to the hapten diphenylcyclopropenone (DPC). This chain uses TRBV11-2 with TRBJ2-3, with D tentatively TRBD2 (5 bases). The clonotype originates from a woman aged 45-65 years with alopecia areata. Some clones in this sample may be carry-over from other donors' samples. CDR3 loop: CASSFTRETFTDTQYF. The CDR3 nucleotides are TGTGCCAGCAGCTTCACCCGGGAAACATTCACAGATACGCAGTATTTT.